Listed below are T cell receptor beta chains from one sample, sequenced in a study of T cell changes during pregnancy in multiple sclerosis. Sequencing used immunoSEQ multiplex PCR; TCRdb keeps in-frame clones, though not all of them. The sample includes 40,000 to 45,000 clones, 75% to 95% of them seen just once. Sequencing used CD4+ T cells from peripheral blood mononuclear cells, obtained before pregnancy. Source of these receptors: a female donor with multiple sclerosis, enrolled in a pregnancy study. CDR3s include the opening cysteine and the closing phenylalanine or tryptophan. D genes are given only for firm matches. For some rows the clone size is stated as once, few or many, or as a class when expanded; others skip it.

v_gene	j_gene	abundance	d_gene	CDR3nt	CDR3aa
TRBV19	TRBJ1-5	-	TRBD1	TGTGCCAGTATGAACCCGTCCGCAGGGGGCGAACCCCAGCATTTT	CASMNPSAGGEPQHF
TRBV11-2	TRBJ2-5	once	-	TGTGCCAGCAGCTTGGACTTTTATGAGACCCAGTACTTC	CASSLDFYETQYF
TRBV5-1	TRBJ1-1	-	-	TGCGCCAGCAGCTTGGATTTTTTTTTAAGGGGCGGGGTGAGGACTGAAGCTTTCTTT	CASSLDFFLRGGVRTEAFF
TRBV14	TRBJ2-2	-	TRBD2	TGTGCCAGCTCTCAGCGGGGGAGAAGGGGCCCGGTCGCCGGGGAGCTGTTTTTT	CASSQRGRRGPVAGELFF
TRBV7-9	TRBJ1-2	-	-	TGTGCCAGCAGCCTCCTAGGGGTGGGGGGCTACACCTTC	CASSLLGVGGYTF
TRBV11-2	TRBJ2-2	-	TRBD2	TGTGCCAGCAGCACCGGACTAGCGGGACCCCACGGGGAGCTGTTTTTT	CASSTGLAGPHGELFF
TRBV9	TRBJ2-7	-	TRBD2	TGTGCCAGCAGCCCCTGGACTAGTGTCACAGAGCAGTACTTC	CASSPWTSVTEQYF
TRBV30	TRBJ2-3	-	-	TGTGCCTGGAGTGTACTGCGAGGAGGCAGGGATACGCAGTATTTT	CAWSVLRGGRDTQYF
TRBV5-1	TRBJ1-1	-	-	TGCGCCAGCAGCTTTAACCGGGACACAAAAAGGAACACTGAAGCTTTCTTT	CASSFNRDTKRNTEAFF
TRBV7-2	TRBJ2-3	few	TRBD2	TGTGCCAGCGTCCCGCGGGGGAGCACAGATACGCAGTATTTT	CASVPRGSTDTQYF
TRBV5-3	TRBJ2-7	once	TRBD2	TGTGCCAGAAGCTCCGGGACTAGCGAGGACGAGCAGTACTTC	CARSSGTSEDEQYF
TRBV2	TRBJ2-1	-	TRBD1	TGTGCCAGCAGGGCTGACAGGGGCAATGAGCAGTTCTTC	CASRADRGNEQFF
TRBV19	TRBJ2-3	-	TRBD2	TGTGCCAGTAGTATTTTAGGGACTAGCGGGGGGTCAGATACGCAGTATTTT	CASSILGTSGGSDTQYF
TRBV5-4	TRBJ2-5	-	TRBD2	TGTGCCAGCACCCCCTCGGGGGGGGCCGGTGAGACCCAGTACTTC	CASTPSGGAGETQYF
TRBV18	TRBJ2-7	-	-	TGTGCCAGCTCACAACTGGACAGCTACGAGCAGTACTTC	CASSQLDSYEQYF
TRBV5-1	TRBJ2-3	-	-	TGCGCCAGCAGGGAGGAGGATAGCGGAACGCAGTATTTT	CASREEDSGTQYF
TRBV7-2	TRBJ2-7	-	-	TGTGCCAGCAGCTTAGGGTGGGGGCCGACCTACGAGCAGTACTTC	CASSLGWGPTYEQYF
TRBV11-1	TRBJ2-7	once	-	TGTGCCAGCAGCCTAACCCTCCAGGGCTACGAGCAGTACTTC	CASSLTLQGYEQYF
TRBV29-1	TRBJ2-7	-	TRBD2	TGCAGCGTTGTGTTCCGGGAGGCCACCTACGAGCAGTACTTC	CSVVFREATYEQYF
TRBV28	TRBJ1-4	-	TRBD1	TGTGCCAGCAGTTTCTCAGGGGGCCTTTACGGAAAACTGTTTTTT	CASSFSGGLYGKLFF
TRBV6-5	TRBJ1-2	-	-	TGTGCCAGCAGTTACCAAGGGGGACGGTCTGGCTACACCTTC	CASSYQGGRSGYTF
TRBV4-1	TRBJ1-6	-	-	TGCGCCAGCAGCCAAGTGCTAAGCTCCTATAATTCACCCCTCCACTTT	CASSQVLSSYNSPLHF
TRBV7-9	TRBJ2-7	-	-	TGTGCCAGCAGCATAACCGGGACTTCCGAGCAGTACTTC	CASSITGTSEQYF
TRBV9	TRBJ1-4	-	-	TGTGCCAGCAGCGTGGGCCCAGGGGTTGAAAAACTGTTTTTT	CASSVGPGVEKLFF
TRBV7-9	TRBJ1-2	-	TRBD1	TGTGCCAGCAGCAAACAGGGGGACTATGGCTACACCTTC	CASSKQGDYGYTF
TRBV4-2	TRBJ2-1	-	TRBD2	TGTGCCAGCAGCCAACAGGGCGAGCGGGGGCACCTTATTCGCTCCTACAATGAGCAGTTCTTC	CASSQQGERGHLIRSYNEQFF
TRBV6-1	TRBJ2-1	-	TRBD1	TGTGCCAGCACTCCAACAGGGGGGCCTTACAATGAGCAGTTCTTC	CASTPTGGPYNEQFF
TRBV4-3	TRBJ2-7	-	TRBD2	TGCGCCAGCAGCCAAGCCGCCGGGGGGGGCTACGAGCAGTACTTC	CASSQAAGGGYEQYF
TRBV7-8	TRBJ2-6	-	TRBD1	TGTGCCAGCAGCCCCCTTTCGAGGACAGGGGGCTATTCTTGGGGGGCCAACGTCCTGACTTTC	CASSPLSRTGGYSWGANVLTF
TRBV21-1	TRBJ1-1	-	-	TGTGCCAGCAGCAAAGTTGAGGGTAAGGAGAGCACTGAAGCTTTCTTT	CASSKVEGKESTEAFF
TRBV4-3	TRBJ1-5	-	-	TGCGCCAGCAGCCGAGATCTCCAAACGCGGGGGCTTACCGGGGGCTTACAGCCCCAGCATTTT	CASSRDLQTRGLTGGLQPQHF
TRBV7-8	TRBJ2-2	-	TRBD2	TGTGCCAGCAGCTCTACTAGCGGGGGGGTGACCGGGGAGCTGTTTTTT	CASSSTSGGVTGELFF
TRBV30	TRBJ1-5	-	-	TGTGCCTGGAGTGTCCGAGGGAGAAGCAATCAGCCCCAGCATTTT	CAWSVRGRSNQPQHF
TRBV30	TRBJ2-7	-	TRBD2	TGTGCCTGGAGCACGGGAGGGCGGTCCTACGAGCAGTACTTC	CAWSTGGRSYEQYF
TRBV19	TRBJ1-4	-	-	TGTGCCAGCCGAAGGGAGGAAAAACTGTTTTTT	CASRREEKLFF
TRBV12-5	TRBJ1-5	-	TRBD1	TGTGCTAGTGGTTTGGGACAGGGCGTCAATCAGCCCCAGCATTTT	CASGLGQGVNQPQHF
TRBV5-5	TRBJ2-7	-	-	TGTGCCAGCAGCTTGGTTGGCGGGTCCTACGAGCAGTACTTC	CASSLVGGSYEQYF
TRBV7-8	TRBJ2-3	-	TRBD2	TGTGCCAGCAGCCCCAGACTAGCGGGGGGGTTGGGCACAGATACGCAGTATTTT	CASSPRLAGGLGTDTQYF
TRBV5-6	TRBJ1-4	-	-	TGTGCCAGCAGCTTTGGCGGCCCAACTAATGAAAAACTGTTTTTT	CASSFGGPTNEKLFF
TRBV7-2	TRBJ2-1	-	TRBD1	TGTGCCAGCAGCGTGTACTTACAGGGGCGCTACAATGAGCAGTTCTTC	CASSVYLQGRYNEQFF
TRBV4-1	TRBJ1-6	once	TRBD1	TGCGCCAGCAGCCAAGTGGGACAGGGTGGGTCACCCCTCCACTTT	CASSQVGQGGSPLHF
TRBV7-9	TRBJ2-3	-	-	TGTGCCAGCAGCAACCCGAACAGGGCCCGAGGAGATACGCAGTATTTT	CASSNPNRARGDTQYF
TRBV6-5	TRBJ2-1	-	-	TGTGCCAGCAGGACCCACCAGGGTAAGGTGGATGAGCAGTTCTTC	CASRTHQGKVDEQFF
TRBV30	TRBJ1-1	few	-	TGTGCCTGGAGTCCAGGGGCTGAAGCTTTCTTT	CAWSPGAEAFF
TRBV6-1	TRBJ2-1	-	TRBD1	TGTGCCAGCAGCGGACAGGGGGCGTTCAATGAGCAGTTCTTC	CASSGQGAFNEQFF
TRBV10-3	TRBJ1-5	-	-	TGTGCCACCGCGGGGACGGAGAATCAGCCCCAGCATTTT	CATAGTENQPQHF
TRBV19	TRBJ1-6	-	TRBD1	TGTGCCAGTAGTCCGCCCCCGGGACAGTATAATTCACCCCTCCACTTT	CASSPPPGQYNSPLHF